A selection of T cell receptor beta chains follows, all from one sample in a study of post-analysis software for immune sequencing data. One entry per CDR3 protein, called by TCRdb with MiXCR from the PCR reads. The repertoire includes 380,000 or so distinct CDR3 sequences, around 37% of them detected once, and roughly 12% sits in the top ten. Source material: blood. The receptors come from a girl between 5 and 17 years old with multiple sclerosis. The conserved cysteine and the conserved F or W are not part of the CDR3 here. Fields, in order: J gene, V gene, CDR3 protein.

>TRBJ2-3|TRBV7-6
ASSLGTRTDTQY
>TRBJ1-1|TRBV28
ASLYWGGEGTEAF
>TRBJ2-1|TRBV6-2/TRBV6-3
ASSTGPFNEQF
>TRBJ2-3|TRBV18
ASSPYFVTSEDTDTQY
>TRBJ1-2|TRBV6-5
ASSYSRAALYGYT
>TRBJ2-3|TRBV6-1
ASSEPAGDTDTQY
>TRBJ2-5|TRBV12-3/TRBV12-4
ASSSLGQGRETQY
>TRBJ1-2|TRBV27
ASSLQGGGYGYT
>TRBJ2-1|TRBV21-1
ASSKGRGNNNEQF
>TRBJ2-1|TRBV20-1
SAYWTSGGNEQF
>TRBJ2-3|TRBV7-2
ASKAGTGEDTQY
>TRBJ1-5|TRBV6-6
ASSYSGRSDQPQH
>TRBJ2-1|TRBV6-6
ASSIPGGRHNEQF
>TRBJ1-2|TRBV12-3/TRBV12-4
ASSTRTANYGYT
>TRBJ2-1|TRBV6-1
ASMLGARGSYNEQF
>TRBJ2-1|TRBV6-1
ASRGLPTYNEQF
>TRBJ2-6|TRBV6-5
ASGATGANVLT
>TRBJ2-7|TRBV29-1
SVTGTLSYEQY
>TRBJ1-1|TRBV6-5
ASREGQGGTTEAF
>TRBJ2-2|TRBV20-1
SAPRPGDTTGELF
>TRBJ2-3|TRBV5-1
ASSYGTGTRDTQY
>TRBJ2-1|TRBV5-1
ASSRALAGGSSYNEQF
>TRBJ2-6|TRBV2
ARRSSGANVLT
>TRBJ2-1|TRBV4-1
ASSFRAQPQF
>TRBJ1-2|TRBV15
ATRPSRAASFYGYT
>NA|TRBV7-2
ASSPYLAGTYEQY
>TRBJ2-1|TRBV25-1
ASREAGDSYNEQF
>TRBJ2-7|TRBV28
ASSSFVGRYEQY
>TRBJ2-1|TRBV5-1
ASSLDGGAPNEQF
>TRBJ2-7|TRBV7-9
ASSDKSYEQY
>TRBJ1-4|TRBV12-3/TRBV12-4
ASSFSANEKLF
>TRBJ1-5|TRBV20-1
SAGGRGGNQPQH
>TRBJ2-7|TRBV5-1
ASSGGLPYEQY
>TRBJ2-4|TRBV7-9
ASSAGSGTKNIQY
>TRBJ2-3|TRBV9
ASSPPPGLGADTQY
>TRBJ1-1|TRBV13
ASSRPTGGLNTEAF
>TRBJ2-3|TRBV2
ASSETWTSTDTQY
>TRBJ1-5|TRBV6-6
ASSSFKAGADQPQH